Here is one T cell receptor (beta chain) with its context. Its antigen is currently unknown. This entry comes from a study of blood T cells in healthy people across ages. Study results and limitations: Unsorted PBMCs blocked a conclusive comparison of naive and antigen-experienced cells. Among T cells, TCR beta diversity per million cells dropped roughly linearly as age rose.

Trimming took 7 bases from V and 0 from J; bases not matched to a gene: 10. CDR1 is MNHNS, CDR2 SASEGT, per germline. This CDR3 is 17 amino acids long. The study isolated at least 6.5 million PBMCs from each sample. Sample-barcoded 5' priming and a J-beta primer mix drove a second PCR of roughly 6 to 12 cycles. Each single sample gave us at least 2.5 million CDR3-containing paired-end reads. TCRdb analysed the 5' RACE reads with MiXCR anew, one entry per CDR3 protein. Altogether about 640,000 distinct CDR3 sequences are present, roughly three fifths being singletons, with the ten largest covering more than 35%.

Sequences were obtained from blood. J is TRBJ2-7 and V is TRBV6-1, with TRBD2 identical over 12 bases. The sequence derives from a man in his sixties in good health. CDR3 DNA sequence: TGTGCCAGCACTCGAGGGACTAGCGGGTTTACCTCCTACGAGCAGTACTTC. Translated: CASTRGTSGFTSYEQYF.